This TCR beta chain was sequenced in a study of T cell responses to AZD1222 COVID-19 vaccine (dated by TCRdb to about 2021). Regarding the study in general: TCR sequencing was performed for roughly 240 trial participants, of whom about 210 were given two doses of AZD1222 and 26 were given two doses of MenACWY control vaccine. Enrollment into the trials was organized by age into subgroups of 18-55, 56-69 and 70-plus years, and those subgroups contained roughly 140, 27 and 60 TCR-sequenced participants, respectively.

This specimen's time point label, interpreted: baseline before first vaccination. This specimen's treatment or condition label, interpreted: meningococcal conjugate vaccine given as trial control. Samples from vaccinated people were obtained from the UK trials COV001 and COV002, which included a single-blind randomized controlled phase 2/3 trial of AZD1222 (ChAdOx1 nCoV-19) in healthy adults. Trial participant PBMC samples were collected at day 0 and day 28 after the second dose for TCRbeta chain sequencing. The CDR3 regions of human TCRbeta chains were analyzed by immunosequencing. In the authors' own workflow: Repertoire TCRs were matched against a reference library of SARS-CoV-2-specific TCRs generated with the MIRA antigen-specificity platform. Breadth was defined as the fraction of unique TCRs that were SARS-CoV-2-associated, and depth was defined as the fraction of total T cells that were SARS-CoV-2-associated. Each spike-specific TCR was assigned to its reactive spike region and to a CD4 or CD8 class using the MIRA data. Log10-transformed breadth and depth values were compared by one-way ANOVA with Sidak's multiple comparisons tests. Imported from immuneACCESS, the table was reduced by TCRdb to in-frame sequences with V and J called. These copies leave out some clones; in studies compared against another copy, an unresolved V gene accounts for under half, and the cause of the remainder is not known. From that table come the V and J calls and clone size; the DNA was used to work out D and trimming. The sample contains under 150,000 clones, roughly 90% of them found a single time. 11% of the sample lies in the top ten.

Points the paper makes about the study in general: Conclusions about previously exposed vaccinees are limited, since just five to seven AZD1222 recipients were seropositive for SARS-CoV-2 at baseline. Participants were mostly white British and included more females than males, and it was suggested by the authors that clonal diversity may have been underestimated. Vaccine-associated CD4 TCRs spanned the whole spike protein, with dominant responses in regions 160-218 and 743-854. After two AZD1222 doses, both the breadth and the depth of spike-specific TCRs were significantly higher than at day 0 and than in MenACWY recipients. Because no day 14 peak-response samples were available, repertoires were characterized only after the peak T cell response. Reportedly, almost half of the unique spike-specific TCRs recognized epitopes lying outside the regions that are mutated in the B.1.351 and B.1.1.7 variants. In the small 56-69-year group, the increase in depth fell short of significance, most likely because of low power.

V loses 6 bases of germline sequence and J loses 7 bases, and the interval between the two ends is 12 bases. The germline V gene gives CDR1 as MNHNS and CDR2 as SASEGT. Taken from cysteine to phenylalanine, the CDR3 has 12 residues. Just CDR3 DNA is preserved here, 36 bases in frame from base 1. A note on this clone: The antigen this receptor binds is unknown. No clone much larger than this one lies a single base away; base qualities are absent.

The TCR originated in an adult in good health. This sample comprised peripheral blood, obtained on day 0 of MenACWY control vaccination. The sequence is built from TRBV6-1 and TRBJ1-1, with the identity of the D gene unclear. The encoded CDR3 is CASRESDLEAFF. The nucleotide sequence is TGTGCCAGCAGGGAATCAGACCTTGAAGCTTTCTTT.